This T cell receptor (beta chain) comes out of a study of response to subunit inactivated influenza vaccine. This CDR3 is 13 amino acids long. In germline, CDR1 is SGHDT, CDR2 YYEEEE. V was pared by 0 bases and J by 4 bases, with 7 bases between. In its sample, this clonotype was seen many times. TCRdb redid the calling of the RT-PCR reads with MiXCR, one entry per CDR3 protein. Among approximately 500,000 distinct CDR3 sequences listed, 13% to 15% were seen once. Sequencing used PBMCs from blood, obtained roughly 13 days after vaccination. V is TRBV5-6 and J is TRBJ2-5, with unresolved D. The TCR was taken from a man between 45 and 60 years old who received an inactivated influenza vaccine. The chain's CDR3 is CASSLVWGETQYF. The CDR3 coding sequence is TGTGCCAGCAGCTTGGTTTGGGGAGAGACCCAGTACTTC.